This is a list of T cell receptor beta chains from one sample in a study of blood T cell repertoires in COVID-19. Some clones are missing from TCRdb's copy, which holds only in-frame ones; the method was immunoSEQ multiplex PCR. The data show tens of thousands of clones, about 77% seen once. What was sequenced was peripheral blood. The receptor set was obtained from a human donor in a cohort sampled during active COVID-19. CDR3s include the opening cysteine and the closing phenylalanine or tryptophan. A D gene is named only where the DNA matches it firmly.

V,D,length,J,CDR3
TRBV3-1/TRBV3-2,TRBD2,18,TRBJ2-4,CASSPSIVGTSGRNIQYF
TRBV5-1,.,13,TRBJ1-2,CASSWDKSYGYTF
TRBV7-2,TRBD2,14,TRBJ2-7,CASSLDGRAVEQYF
TRBV5-4,TRBD1,14,TRBJ1-2,CASSLATGVHGYTF
TRBV2,TRBD1,13,TRBJ2-7,CASRGQGSYEQYF
TRBV25-1,.,14,TRBJ2-5,CASSEYGGKETQYF
TRBV5-6,.,18,TRBJ1-2,CASSPSLGSTGEFYGYTF
TRBV19,.,12,TRBJ1-1,CASIGQNTEAFF
TRBV19,.,17,TRBJ2-2,CASTRTGRALNTGELFF
TRBV18,.,17,TRBJ1-2,CASSSAIGAKSSYGYTF
TRBV5-4,TRBD2,15,TRBJ2-1,CASSNRTSGAHEQFF